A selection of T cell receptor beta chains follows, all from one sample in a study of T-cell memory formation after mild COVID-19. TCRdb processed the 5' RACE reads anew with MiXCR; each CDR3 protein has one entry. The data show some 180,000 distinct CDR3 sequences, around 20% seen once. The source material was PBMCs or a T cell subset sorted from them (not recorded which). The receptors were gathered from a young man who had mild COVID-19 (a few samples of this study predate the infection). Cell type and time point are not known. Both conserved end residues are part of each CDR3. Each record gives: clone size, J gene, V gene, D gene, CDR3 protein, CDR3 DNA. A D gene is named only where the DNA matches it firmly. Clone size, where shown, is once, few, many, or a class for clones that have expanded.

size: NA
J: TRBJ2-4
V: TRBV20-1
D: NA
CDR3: CSAPNAGGKNIQYF
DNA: TGCAGTGCCCCGAATGCGGGTGGCAAAAACATTCAGTACTTC

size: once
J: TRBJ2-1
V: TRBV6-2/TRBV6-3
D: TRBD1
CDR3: CASSVRDRGKEDEQFF
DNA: TGTGCCAGCAGTGTAAGGGACAGGGGAAAGGAGGATGAGCAGTTCTTC

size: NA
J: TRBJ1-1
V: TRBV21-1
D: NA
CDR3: CASSFRRGTEAFF
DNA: TGTGCCAGCAGCTTTCGAAGGGGGACTGAAGCTTTCTTT

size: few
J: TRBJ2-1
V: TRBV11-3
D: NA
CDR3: CASSFVRGSEQFF
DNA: TGTGCCAGCAGCTTTGTCAGGGGATCTGAGCAGTTCTTC

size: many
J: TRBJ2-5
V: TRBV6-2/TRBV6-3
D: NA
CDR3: CASSSGLIETQYF
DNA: TGTGCCAGCAGTTCGGGACTTATAGAGACCCAGTACTTC

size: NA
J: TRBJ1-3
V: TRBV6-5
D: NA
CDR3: CASSYSDRPSGNTIYF
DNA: TGTGCCAGCAGTTACTCCGACAGACCCTCTGGAAACACCATATATTTT

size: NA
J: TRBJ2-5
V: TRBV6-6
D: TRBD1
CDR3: CASSPGQGGGHYQETQYF
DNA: TGTGCCAGCAGTCCGGGACAGGGTGGCGGTCATTACCAAGAGACCCAGTACTTC

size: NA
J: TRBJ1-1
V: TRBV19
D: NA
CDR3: CASSSPGRTLNTEAFF
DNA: TGTGCCAGTAGTAGCCCCGGGCGGACCTTGAACACTGAAGCTTTCTTT

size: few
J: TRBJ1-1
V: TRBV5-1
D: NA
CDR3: CASSLKGGDTEAFF
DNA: TGCGCCAGCAGCTTGAAGGGCGGCGACACTGAAGCTTTCTTT

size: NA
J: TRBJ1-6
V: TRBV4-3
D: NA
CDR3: CASSQKGYNSPLHF
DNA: TGCGCCAGCAGCCAAAAGGGATATAATTCACCCCTCCACTTT

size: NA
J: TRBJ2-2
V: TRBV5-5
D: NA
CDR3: CASSTLTDVSNTGELFF
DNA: TGTGCCAGCAGCACATTGACAGACGTTTCGAACACCGGGGAGCTGTTTTTT

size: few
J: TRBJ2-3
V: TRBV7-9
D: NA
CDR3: CASSVDGSTDTQYF
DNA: TGTGCCAGCAGCGTCGACGGGAGCACAGATACGCAGTATTTT

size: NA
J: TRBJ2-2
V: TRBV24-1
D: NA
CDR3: CAAQDYANTGELFF
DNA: TGTGCCGCACAGGATTACGCGAACACCGGGGAGCTGTTTTTT

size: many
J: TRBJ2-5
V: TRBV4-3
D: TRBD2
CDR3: CASSPSLATETQYF
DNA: TGCGCCAGCAGCCCGTCACTAGCGACCGAGACCCAGTACTTC

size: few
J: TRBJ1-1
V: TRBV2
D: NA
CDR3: CASTQNTEAFF
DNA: TGTGCCAGCACACAGAACACTGAAGCTTTCTTT

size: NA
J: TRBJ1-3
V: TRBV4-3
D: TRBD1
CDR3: CASSQGTGFGNTIYF
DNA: TGCGCCAGCAGCCAAGGGACAGGGTTCGGAAACACCATATATTTT

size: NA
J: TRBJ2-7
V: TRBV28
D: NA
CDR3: CASSFSSYEQYF
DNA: TGTGCCAGCAGTTTCAGTTCCTACGAGCAGTACTTC

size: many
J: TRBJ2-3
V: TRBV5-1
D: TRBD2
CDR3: CASKGSGGTADTQYF
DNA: TGCGCCAGCAAGGGTAGCGGGGGGACCGCAGATACGCAGTATTTT

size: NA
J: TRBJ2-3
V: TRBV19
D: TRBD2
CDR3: CASSPRGRGDRDTQYF
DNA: TGTGCCAGTAGTCCACGGGGGCGGGGGGATCGAGATACGCAGTATTTT

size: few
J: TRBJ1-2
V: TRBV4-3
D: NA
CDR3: CASSQGGTMEGYTF
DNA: TGCGCCAGCAGCCAAGGGGGTACCATGGAGGGCTACACCTTC

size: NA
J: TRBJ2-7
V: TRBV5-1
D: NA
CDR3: CASSLRSRTYEQYF
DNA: TGCGCCAGCAGCTTGAGGTCCCGGACCTACGAGCAGTACTTC

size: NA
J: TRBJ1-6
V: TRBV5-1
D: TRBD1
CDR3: CASSSGTVSPLHF
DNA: TGCGCCAGCAGCTCCGGGACAGTCTCACCCCTCCACTTT

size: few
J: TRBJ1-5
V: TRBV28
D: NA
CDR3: CASLVGGAPVRWHF
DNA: TGTGCCAGCTTGGTGGGGGGGGCGCCCGTCCGGTGGCATTTT

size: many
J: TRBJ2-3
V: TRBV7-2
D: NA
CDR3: CASSYRADTQYF
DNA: TGTGCCAGCAGCTACAGGGCAGATACGCAGTATTTT

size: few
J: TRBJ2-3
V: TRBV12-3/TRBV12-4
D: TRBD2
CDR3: CASSPRLAGGDTQYF
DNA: TGTGCCAGCAGTCCTCGACTAGCGGGGGGAGATACGCAGTATTTT

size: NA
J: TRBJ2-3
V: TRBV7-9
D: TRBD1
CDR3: CASEGARVGTDTQYF
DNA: TGTGCCTCCGAGGGGGCCAGGGTCGGCACAGATACGCAGTATTTT

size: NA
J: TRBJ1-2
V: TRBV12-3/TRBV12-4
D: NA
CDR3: CASKQEGLGYTF
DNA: TGTGCCAGCAAGCAAGAGGGCTTGGGCTACACCTTC

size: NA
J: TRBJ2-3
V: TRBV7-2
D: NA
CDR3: CASRPAAADTQYF
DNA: TGTGCCAGCAGACCCGCCGCGGCAGATACGCAGTATTTT

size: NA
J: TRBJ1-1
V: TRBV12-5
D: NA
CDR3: CASGSTWANTEAFF
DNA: TGTGCTAGTGGTTCGACCTGGGCTAACACTGAAGCTTTCTTT

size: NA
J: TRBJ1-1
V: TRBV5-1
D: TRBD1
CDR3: CASSQQGANTEAFF
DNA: TGCGCCAGCAGTCAGCAGGGGGCGAACACTGAAGCTTTCTTT

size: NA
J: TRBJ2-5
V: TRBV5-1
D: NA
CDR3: CASSPGAGTETQYF
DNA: TGCGCCAGCAGCCCCGGGGCGGGGACAGAGACCCAGTACTTC

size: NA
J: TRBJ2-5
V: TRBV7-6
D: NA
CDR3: CASSRGPTSWETQYF
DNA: TGTGCCAGCAGCCGAGGGCCCACCTCTTGGGAGACCCAGTACTTC

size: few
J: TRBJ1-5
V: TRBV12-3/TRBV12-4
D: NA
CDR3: CASSLIRGQPQHF
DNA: TGTGCCAGCAGTTTAATCAGGGGACAGCCCCAGCATTTT